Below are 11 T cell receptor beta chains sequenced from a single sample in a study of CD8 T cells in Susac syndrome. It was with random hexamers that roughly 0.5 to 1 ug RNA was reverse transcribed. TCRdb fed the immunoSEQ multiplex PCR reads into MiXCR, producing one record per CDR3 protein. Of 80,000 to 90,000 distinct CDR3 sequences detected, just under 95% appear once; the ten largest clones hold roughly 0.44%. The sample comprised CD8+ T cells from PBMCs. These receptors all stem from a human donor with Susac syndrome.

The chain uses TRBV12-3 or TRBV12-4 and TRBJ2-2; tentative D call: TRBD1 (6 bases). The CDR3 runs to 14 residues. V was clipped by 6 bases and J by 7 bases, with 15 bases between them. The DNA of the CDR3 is TGTGCCAGCAGCACCCGACAGGCTGGCGGGGAGCTGTTTTTT. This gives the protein CASSTRQAGGELFF.

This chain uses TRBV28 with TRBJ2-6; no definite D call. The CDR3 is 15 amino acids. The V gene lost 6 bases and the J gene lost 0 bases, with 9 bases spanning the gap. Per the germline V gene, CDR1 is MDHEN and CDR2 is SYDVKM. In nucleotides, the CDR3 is TGTGCCAGCAGAGGACGGTCCTCTGGGGCCAACGTCCTGACTTTC. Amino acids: CASRGRSSGANVLTF.

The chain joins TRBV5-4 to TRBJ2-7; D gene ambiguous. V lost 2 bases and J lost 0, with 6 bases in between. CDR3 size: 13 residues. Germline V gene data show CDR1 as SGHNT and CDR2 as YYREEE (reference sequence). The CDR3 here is CASSFEDSYEQYF. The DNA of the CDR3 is TGTGCCAGCAGCTTCGAGGACTCCTACGAGCAGTACTTC.

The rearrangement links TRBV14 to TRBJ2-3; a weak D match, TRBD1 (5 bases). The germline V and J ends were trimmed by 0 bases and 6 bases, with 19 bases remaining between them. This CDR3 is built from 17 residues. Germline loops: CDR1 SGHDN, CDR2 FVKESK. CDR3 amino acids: CASSQDRVGHPRDTQYF. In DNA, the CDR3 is TGTGCCAGCAGCCAAGATCGGGTAGGACATCCCAGGGATACGCAGTATTTT. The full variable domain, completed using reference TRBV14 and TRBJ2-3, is EAGVTQFPSHSVIEKGQTVTLRCDPISGHDNLYWYRRVMGKEIKFLLHFVKESKQDESGMPNNRFLAERTGGTYSTLKVQPAELEDSGVYFCASSQDRVGHPRDTQYFGPGTRLTVL.

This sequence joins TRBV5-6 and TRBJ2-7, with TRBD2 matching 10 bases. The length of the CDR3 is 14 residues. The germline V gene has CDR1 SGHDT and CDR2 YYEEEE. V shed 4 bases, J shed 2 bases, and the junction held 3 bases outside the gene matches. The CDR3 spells CASSPGTSAYEQYF. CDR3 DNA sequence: TGTGCCAGCAGCCCTGGGACTAGCGCCTACGAGCAGTACTTC.

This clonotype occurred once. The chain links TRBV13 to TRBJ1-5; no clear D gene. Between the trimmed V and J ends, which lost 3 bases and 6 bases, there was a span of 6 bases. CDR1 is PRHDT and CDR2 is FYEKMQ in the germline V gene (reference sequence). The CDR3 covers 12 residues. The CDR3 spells CASSFGPQPQHF. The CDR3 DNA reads TGTGCCAGCAGCTTCGGACCTCAGCCCCAGCATTTT.

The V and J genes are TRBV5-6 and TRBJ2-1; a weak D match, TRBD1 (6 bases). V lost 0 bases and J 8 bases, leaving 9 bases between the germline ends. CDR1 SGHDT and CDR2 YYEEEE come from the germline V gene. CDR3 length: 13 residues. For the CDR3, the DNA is TGTGCCAGCAGCTTGGTGAACAGGGATGAGCAGTTCTTC. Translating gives CASSLVNRDEQFF.

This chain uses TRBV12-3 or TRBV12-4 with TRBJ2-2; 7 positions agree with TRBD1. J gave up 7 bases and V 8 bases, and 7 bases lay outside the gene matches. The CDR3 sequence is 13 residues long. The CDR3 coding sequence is TGTGCCAGCCTAGGACAGGCGTTCGGGGAGCTGTTTTTT. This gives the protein CASLGQAFGELFF.

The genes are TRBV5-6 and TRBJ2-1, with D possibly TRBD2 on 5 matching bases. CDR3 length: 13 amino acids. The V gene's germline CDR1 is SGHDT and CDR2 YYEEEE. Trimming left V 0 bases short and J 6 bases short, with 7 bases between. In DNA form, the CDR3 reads TGTGCCAGCAGCTTGGGTAGCGCCAATGAGCAGTTCTTC. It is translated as CASSLGSANEQFF. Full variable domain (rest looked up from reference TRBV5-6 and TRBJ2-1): DAGVTQSPTHLIKTRGQQVTLRCSPKSGHDTVSWYQQALGQGPQFIFQYYEEEERQRGNFPDRFSGHQFPNYSSELNVNALLLGDSALYLCASSLGSANEQFFGPGTRLTVL.

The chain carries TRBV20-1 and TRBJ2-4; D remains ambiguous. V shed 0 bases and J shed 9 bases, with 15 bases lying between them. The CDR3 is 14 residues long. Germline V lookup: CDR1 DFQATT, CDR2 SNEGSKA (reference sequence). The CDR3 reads CSARDLNGLSIQYF. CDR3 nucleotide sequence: TGCAGTGCTAGAGATCTTAATGGATTAAGCATTCAGTACTTC.

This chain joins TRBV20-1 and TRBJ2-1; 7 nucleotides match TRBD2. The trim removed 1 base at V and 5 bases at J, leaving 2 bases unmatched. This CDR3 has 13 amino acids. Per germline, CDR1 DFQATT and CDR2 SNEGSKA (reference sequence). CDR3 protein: CSARASGDNEQFF. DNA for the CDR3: TGCAGTGCTAGAGCTAGCGGTGACAATGAGCAGTTCTTC.